These 29 T cell receptor beta chains came from one sample sequenced in a study of blood T cells in healthy people across ages. A second PCR, run for roughly 7 to 11 cycles, used a sample-barcoded 5' primer plus a J-beta primer mix. Each CDR3 protein is one row after TCRdb ran MiXCR on the 5' RACE reads. Here the sample spans 1,500,000 or so distinct CDR3 sequences, 42% being singletons. Source material: blood. The source is a woman between 18 and 29 years old in good health.

The chain uses TRBV20-1 and TRBJ1-1; 7 nucleotides agree with TRBD1. This CDR3 contains 15 residues. Germline V gene data show CDR1 as DFQATT and CDR2 as SNEGSKA (reference sequence). The V gene end was trimmed by 1 base and the J gene end by 4 bases; junction bases not matched to a gene: 9. CDR3 bases: TGCAGTGCTAGAGCTCGCAGGGGGGGAGGCACTGAAGCTTTCTTT. Its translation is CSARARRGGGTEAFF.

J is TRBJ2-7 and V is TRBV15; unclear D gene. Germline CDR1 is LNHNV and CDR2 is YYDKDF (reference sequence). CDR3 length: 13 amino acids. V dropped 0 bases and J dropped 3 bases, with 6 bases sitting between them. Here the CDR3 DNA reads TGTGCCACCAGCAGAGACCAGGACTACGAGCAGTACTTC. It is translated as CATSRDQDYEQYF.

This sequence joins TRBV5-1 and TRBJ1-1, with 7 bases aligning to TRBD1. V dropped 0 bases and J dropped 0; count of bases not matched to a gene: 8. This CDR3 spans 17 amino acids. CDR1 SGHRS and CDR2 YFSETQ come from the germline V gene. This chain's CDR3 is CASSLANRGLMNTEAFF. The CDR3 region has the DNA TGCGCCAGCAGCTTGGCCAACAGGGGTCTAATGAACACTGAAGCTTTCTTT.

The chain carries TRBV25-1 and TRBJ1-5; no reliable D call. The length of the CDR3 is 14 residues. Looked up from germline, CDR1 is MGHDK and CDR2 is SYGVNS. Trimming pared 1 base from V and 5 bases from J, leaving 9 bases between. In nucleotides, the CDR3 is TGTGCCAGCAGTGAATGGGGTATGGATCAGCCCCAGCATTTT. Its protein is CASSEWGMDQPQHF.

This clonotype occurred a few times. The gene calls are TRBV14 and TRBJ1-1; TRBD1 is a possible D gene (6 bases). The CDR3 spans 13 residues. Trimming stripped 4 bases from V and 6 bases from J, with 12 bases between. Germline CDR1 reads SGHDN; CDR2 reads FVKESK. In DNA, the CDR3 is TGTGCCAGCAGCCTAGAGAGGGGGGCTGAAGCTTTCTTT. Amino acids: CASSLERGAEAFF.

This chain joins TRBV30 and TRBJ2-1; TRBD2 matches 7 bases. The CDR3 consists of 13 residues. V was pared by 0 bases and J by 9 bases, with 5 bases of the junction left unmatched. Per the germline V gene, CDR1 is GTSNPN and CDR2 is SVGIG (reference sequence). The CDR3 region is CAWSVGGRGEQFF. In DNA form, the CDR3 reads TGTGCCTGGAGTGTTGGGGGGAGGGGTGAGCAGTTCTTC. The full variable domain, its missing parts supplied by reference TRBV30 and TRBJ2-1, is SQTIHQWPATLVQPVGSPLSLECTVEGTSNPNLYWYRQAAGRGLQLLFYSVGIGQISSEVPQNLSASRPQDRQFILSSKKLLLSDSGFYLCAWSVGGRGEQFFGPGTRLTVL.

The chain has TRBV7-8 and TRBJ1-1; 10 bases fit TRBD1. Germline CDR1 and CDR2: SGHVS and FQNEAQ. The V segment lost 3 bases and the J segment 6 bases; nucleotides outside the gene matches: 1. This CDR3 contains 13 residues. CDR3 in DNA: TGTGCCAGCAGCTTGACAGGGGGCTCTGAAGCTTTCTTT. Its protein is CASSLTGGSEAFF.

This clonotype has only a few counts. The chain couples TRBV5-1 to TRBJ2-1; D possibly corresponds to TRBD1 (5 bases). Germline V gene sequence: CDR1 SGHRS, CDR2 YFSETQ. The CDR3 spans 16 residues. V lost 0 bases, J lost 2 bases, and 12 bases lay in between. The CDR3 spells CASSLVPRAAYNEQFF. DNA for the CDR3: TGCGCCAGCAGCTTGGTTCCCAGGGCCGCCTACAATGAGCAGTTCTTC. The whole variable domain, filled in from reference TRBV5-1 and TRBJ2-1, reads KAGVTQTPRYLIKTRGQQVTLSCSPISGHRSVSWYQQTPGQGLQFLFEYFSETQRNKGNFPGRFSGRQFSNSRSEMNVSTLELGDSALYLCASSLVPRAAYNEQFFGPGTRLTVL.

The rearrangement joins TRBV10-3 to TRBJ2-7; TRBD2 matches 14 bases. The CDR3 sequence is 16 residues long. V trimming: 7 bases; J trimming: 3 bases; junction bases outside the gene matches: 8. CDR1 and CDR2 from the germline V gene are ENHRY and SYGVKD. The CDR3 region has the DNA TGTGCCATCATGACTAGCGGGAGGGCCGGATACTACGAGCAGTACTTC. It specifies CAIMTSGRAGYYEQYF.

This clonotype came up many times. Here the CDR3 reads CASSFTSPYNEQFF. The DNA of the CDR3 is TGTGCCAGCAGCTTCACTAGCCCTTACAATGAGCAGTTCTTC. The chain uses TRBV7-9 and TRBJ2-1, with TRBD2 as a possible D gene (6 bases). V lost 3 bases and J 4 bases, leaving 10 bases between the germline ends. CDR1 SEHNR and CDR2 FQNEAQ come from the germline V gene (reference sequence). This CDR3 has 14 amino acids.

The genes are TRBV28 and TRBJ1-1, with a weak D call TRBD1 (6 bases). The CDR3 sequence is 18 residues long. CDR1 MDHEN and CDR2 SYDVKM come from the germline V gene. Trimming left V 2 bases short and J 1 base short, with 20 bases between. The CDR3 reads CASSLRFGADSWNTEAFF. Written as DNA, the CDR3 is TGTGCCAGCAGTTTAAGATTTGGGGCGGACAGTTGGAACACTGAAGCTTTCTTT.

The chain combines TRBV2 with TRBJ2-5; 14 bases agree with TRBD2. Germline loops: CDR1 SNHLY, CDR2 FYNNEI. The CDR3 runs 17 residues. J was trimmed by 3 bases and V by 6 bases; bases with no gene match: 9. The CDR3 is CASSSRLAGGRKETQYF. DNA of the CDR3: TGTGCCAGCAGCTCTCGACTAGCGGGGGGGCGGAAAGAGACCCAGTACTTC.

The chain uses TRBV29-1 and TRBJ2-5; D unresolved. Germline V lookup: CDR1 SQVTM, CDR2 ANQGSEA. This CDR3 is built from 13 residues. The germline V and J ends were trimmed by 8 bases and 4 bases, with 17 bases remaining between them. CDR3: CSLARIRGETQYF. In DNA form, the CDR3 reads TGCAGCCTTGCCAGGATACGAGGAGAGACCCAGTACTTC.

This clonotype showed up just a few times. The DNA is left out, because the CDR3 cannot be placed on it with certainty; the CDR3 is given as TCRdb lists it. This chain joins TRBV29-1 and TRBJ2-1. Germline CDR1 reads SQVTM; CDR2 reads ANQGSEA. The CDR3 numbers 11 amino acids, ends counted. The chain's CDR3 is CSVLRANEQFF.

This clonotype has ten or more counts. V is TRBV29-1 and J is TRBJ2-7, with D uncertain. V dropped 3 bases and J dropped 3 bases, with 6 bases sitting between them. Looked up from germline, CDR1 is SQVTM and CDR2 is ANQGSEA. The CDR3 has 11 amino acids. CDR3 nucleotides: TGCAGCGTTGAGGTAGGCTACGAGCAGTACTTC. It specifies CSVEVGYEQYF.

This clonotype was recorded a few times. This chain joins TRBV29-1 and TRBJ2-3; 7 bases align to TRBD2. V lost 3 bases, J lost 0 bases, and 9 bases stayed unmatched. The CDR3 contains 16 residues. Per the germline V gene, CDR1 is SQVTM and CDR2 is ANQGSEA. The CDR3 DNA reads TGCAGCGTTGACCCTAGCGGTCCGACTAGCACAGATACGCAGTATTTT. Protein product: CSVDPSGPTSTDTQYF.

This clonotype was seen a handful of times. The V gene is TRBV20-1, the J gene TRBJ2-1; 8 bases align to TRBD2. In germline, CDR1 is DFQATT, CDR2 SNEGSKA (reference sequence). The CDR3 is 15 residues long. With 5 bases clipped from V and 4 bases from J, the junction kept 10 bases outside the gene matches. This CDR3 reads CSALHRGGKYNEQFF. DNA of the CDR3: TGCAGTGCTTTACACCGCGGGGGGAAATACAATGAGCAGTTCTTC.

For this clonotype: The junction does not match germline at one end; this may be a read error. The chain combines TRBV29-1 with TRBJ2-3, with 9 bases identical to TRBD2. The CDR3 runs 12 residues. Germline V lookup: CDR1 SQVTM, CDR2 ANQGSEA. In DNA form, the CDR3 reads TGCAGCGGCGGGACTAGCAGAGATACGCAGTATTTT. Translated, it gives CSGGTSRDTQYF.

The genes are TRBV4-1 and TRBJ2-1; D gene uncertain. The CDR3 runs 13 residues. Germline V gives CDR1 MGHRA, CDR2 YSYEKL. Trimming took 0 bases from V and 6 from J, leaving 6 bases between them. This CDR3 reads CASSQDYPNEQFF. In DNA, the CDR3 is TGCGCCAGCAGCCAAGATTATCCCAATGAGCAGTTCTTC.

The chain recombines TRBV29-1 with TRBJ1-2, with 11 bases lining up with TRBD1. V shed 3 bases, J shed 2 bases, and the junction held 2 bases outside the gene matches. The length of the CDR3 is 14 residues. Germline assignment: CDR1 SQVTM and CDR2 ANQGSEA. The CDR3 spells CSVDGDRGNYGYTF. The CDR3 nucleotides are TGCAGCGTTGATGGGGACAGGGGGAACTATGGCTACACCTTC.

The chain links TRBV21-1 to TRBJ1-5. TRBV21-1 is a pseudogene. This CDR3 is built from 16 residues. The DNA for the CDR3 is TGTGCCAGCAGCAAATGGGACGAGTATGAGGATCAGCCCCAGCATTTT. This gives the protein CASSKWDEYEDQPQHF.

This clonotype was seen only a few times. The chain carries TRBV20-1 and TRBJ2-7, with TRBD1 identical over 7 bases. Germline CDR1 reads DFQATT; CDR2 reads SNEGSKA (reference sequence). CDR3 size: 13 residues. Germline trimming cut 3 bases from V and 4 bases from J; bases unmatched to any gene: 6. The CDR3 spells CSASRGFYYEQYF. CDR3 coding DNA: TGCAGTGCTAGCAGGGGGTTCTATTACGAGCAGTACTTC.

The genes are TRBV2 and TRBJ1-2; no reliable D call. V was cut by 1 base and J by 3 bases, with 3 bases left in between. In germline, CDR1 is SNHLY, CDR2 FYNNEI. CDR3 length equals 12 residues. The CDR3 DNA follows: TGTGCCAGCAGTGAAGTGGACTATGGCTACACCTTC. Protein: CASSEVDYGYTF.

The chain links TRBV2 to TRBJ1-6; 7 bases align to TRBD1. V shed 6 bases, J shed 7 bases, and the junction held 9 bases outside the gene matches. This CDR3 comprises 15 residues. The V gene's germline CDR1 is SNHLY and CDR2 FYNNEI. In nucleotides, the CDR3 is TGTGCCAGCAGAGAAACAGGGGCGTGGAATTCACCCCTCCACTTT. It codes for CASRETGAWNSPLHF.

This rearrangement joins TRBV7-9 to TRBJ2-1, with TRBD1 matching 7 bases. The assigned J gene may be wrong: the sequence end matches TRBJ2-7 better. Germline V CDR1 and CDR2: SEHNR, FQNEAQ (reference sequence). The CDR3 contains 16 residues. The CDR3 loop is CASSSTGQSSYNEQYF. The CDR3, as DNA: TGTGCCAGCAGCTCAACGGGACAGAGCTCCTACAATGAGCAGTACTTC.

The V gene is TRBV20-1, the J gene TRBJ1-2; D gene unclear. The V and J ends lost 7 bases and 8 bases respectively, with 26 bases between them. The CDR3 consists of 15 residues. Germline V gives CDR1 DFQATT, CDR2 SNEGSKA (reference sequence). The CDR3 DNA reads as TGCAGTGTAAGGTTCCGGGTCCTTCGATCCGGCGGCTACACCTTC. Translating gives CSVRFRVLRSGGYTF.

V is TRBV5-1 and J is TRBJ2-1; the D is unclear. With 1 base removed from V and 4 bases from J, the gap between germline ends came to 12 bases. The germline CDR1 and CDR2 sequences are SGHRS and YFSETQ. The CDR3 has 15 amino acids. As DNA, the CDR3 is TGCGCCAGCAGCTTGACGGTTGGGGTATACAATGAGCAGTTCTTC. Residues: CASSLTVGVYNEQFF.

CDR3 amino acids: CASSWGGQAYGYTF. CDR3 in DNA: TGTGCCAGCAGCTGGGGGGGACAAGCCTATGGCTACACCTTC. The rearrangement joins TRBV7-2 to TRBJ1-2, with D tentatively TRBD1 (6 bases). The CDR3 consists of 14 residues. V was trimmed by 4 bases and J by 4 bases, leaving 13 bases between them. Germline V gene lookup returns CDR1 SGHTA and CDR2 FQGNSA.

This clonotype showed up just a few times. The chain is built from TRBV24-1 and TRBJ1-4; D unresolved. Germline assignment: CDR1 KGHDR and CDR2 SFDVKD. The germline V and J ends were trimmed by 7 bases and 5 bases, with 10 bases remaining between them. This CDR3 region has 13 residues. CDR3 coding DNA: TGTGCCACCAGCCAGACTGGAAATGAAAAACTGTTTTTT. This gives the protein CATSQTGNEKLFF.